These T cell receptor beta chains were read from a single sample in a study of chemoradiotherapy in HPV16-positive cancers. Profiled with immunoSEQ multiplex PCR; TCRdb holds only in-frame clones, not every one. The sample records roughly 12,000 clones, about 88% being singletons. The sample in question was blood, obtained from a patient who underwent chemoradiotherapy. The receptors originated from a human donor with HPV-associated anogenital cancer. Each CDR3 is given with its conserved first and last residue. D genes are given only for firm matches. Size is omitted from some rows. Given values are once, few, many or a class for expanded clones.

D	size	J	V	DNA	CDR3
NA	NA	TRBJ2-1	TRBV15	TGTGCCACCAGCAGAGACAGGGGATATGAGCAGTTCTTC	CATSRDRGYEQFF
TRBD2	NA	TRBJ2-5	TRBV6-1	TGTGCCAGCAGGCTTCGGGGGGGAGAGACCCAGTACTTC	CASRLRGGETQYF
TRBD2	once	TRBJ2-1	TRBV18	TGTGCCAGCTCATCCATTAGCGGGGGTACGAGTGAGCAGTTCTTC	CASSSISGGTSEQFF
TRBD1	NA	TRBJ2-5	TRBV7-9	TGTGCCAGCAGCTTGGACAGGGCCGGGGAGACCCAGTACTTC	CASSLDRAGETQYF
NA	NA	TRBJ2-2	TRBV19	TGTGCCAGTAGTTTCAGGGTGGCCGGGGAGCTGTTTTTT	CASSFRVAGELFF
NA	NA	TRBJ1-4	TRBV6-6	TGTGCCAGCAGGCCTTATAAACTCCATGAAAAACTGTTTTTT	CASRPYKLHEKLFF
NA	NA	TRBJ1-5	TRBV27	TGTGCCAGCAGTCGTTGGGGCATTCGAGGGAGCAATCAGCCCCAGCATTTT	CASSRWGIRGSNQPQHF
NA	NA	TRBJ1-2	TRBV5-6	TGTGCCAGCAGCGAAAGAAATGGCTACACCTTC	CASSERNGYTF
NA	NA	TRBJ1-2	TRBV7-9	TGTGCCAGCAGCTTAGAGGGCCTTGGGGGCGGAGAAGGCTACACCTTC	CASSLEGLGGGEGYTF
NA	NA	TRBJ1-5	TRBV6-5	TGTGCCAGCAGAGATCAGGGTATCGATCAGCCCCAGCATTTT	CASRDQGIDQPQHF
NA	NA	TRBJ2-3	TRBV7-9	TGTGCCAGCAGCCCAACAGGGTCAGGGGATACGCAGTATTTT	CASSPTGSGDTQYF
NA	NA	TRBJ2-7	TRBV5-1	TGCGCCAGCAGCTTGGAATGGGGGGCCTACGAGCAGTACTTC	CASSLEWGAYEQYF
TRBD1	NA	TRBJ2-1	TRBV5-4	TGTGCCAGCAGCCGTACTCCGGGACAGGGCAATGAGCAGTTCTTC	CASSRTPGQGNEQFF
NA	few	TRBJ1-2	TRBV21-1	TGTGCCAGCAGCATAACAGGGAATGGCTACACCTTC	CASSITGNGYTF
NA	NA	TRBJ2-5	TRBV23-1	TGCGCCAGCAGTCAAAATCAGGGTTCCTCTTCCCAAGAGACCCAGTACTTC	CASSQNQGSSSQETQYF
TRBD1	NA	TRBJ1-1	TRBV4-2	TGTGCCAGCAGCCAAGTCGACAGGGATGGTACTGAAGCTTTCTTT	CASSQVDRDGTEAFF
NA	NA	TRBJ2-5	TRBV5-1	TGCGCCAGCAGCAAAGAGGACGGGGCGGAGACCCAGTACTTC	CASSKEDGAETQYF
TRBD1	NA	TRBJ2-5	TRBV2	TGTGCCAGCAGTCGGGACAGCCAAGAGACCCAGTACTTC	CASSRDSQETQYF
NA	NA	TRBJ1-6	TRBV5-4	TGTGCCAGCAGCTTGGATAATTCACCCCTCCACTTT	CASSLDNSPLHF
TRBD1	NA	TRBJ1-6	TRBV9	TGTGCCAGCAGCGTAGAGCAAGGGGGCCTGTATAATTCACCCCTCCACTTT	CASSVEQGGLYNSPLHF
NA	once	TRBJ2-7	TRBV11-2	TGTGCCAGCAGTCGACGACCTGCCGGGACAACCTACGAGCAGTACTTC	CASSRRPAGTTYEQYF
NA	NA	TRBJ2-3	TRBV7-8	TGTGCCAGCAGCGTACGGGGGACAGATACGCAGTATTTT	CASSVRGTDTQYF
TRBD1	NA	TRBJ1-2	TRBV7-2	TGTGCCAGCAGCTTTAGCCAGGGGGGAGTCTATGGCTACACCTTC	CASSFSQGGVYGYTF
TRBD1	NA	TRBJ1-2	TRBV19	TGTGCCAGTAGTGGGACAGGGGATTACTATGGCTACACCTTC	CASSGTGDYYGYTF
NA	NA	TRBJ1-3	TRBV9	TGTGCCAGCAGCACCAGGACTTACGGAAACACCATATATTTT	CASSTRTYGNTIYF
TRBD1	NA	TRBJ2-3	TRBV5-6	TGTGCCAGCAGCTTTGGGACAGGGGTGCCTGAGAGCACAGATACGCAGTATTTT	CASSFGTGVPESTDTQYF
TRBD2	few	TRBJ2-1	TRBV5-5	TGTGCCAGCAGCTTACAGCGGGGGGCCGGCCCCCGGGATGAGCAGTTCTTC	CASSLQRGAGPRDEQFF
TRBD1	NA	TRBJ1-5	TRBV5-1	TGCGCCAGCAGCTTGGGGGGACAGGATTTGCCTAATCAGCCCCAGCATTTT	CASSLGGQDLPNQPQHF
TRBD1	NA	TRBJ2-7	TRBV12-5	TGTGCTAGTGGTTTGGCCGGGACAGGGGTCTACGAGCAGTACTTC	CASGLAGTGVYEQYF
NA	medium-sized	TRBJ1-3	TRBV9	TGTGCCAGCAGCGCCGGGCCCTCTGGAAACACCATATATTTT	CASSAGPSGNTIYF
TRBD2	NA	TRBJ2-5	TRBV11-2	TGTGCCAGCAGCTTGAAGCTAGCGGGGGGCGGCCGGGAGACCCAGTACTTC	CASSLKLAGGGRETQYF
NA	NA	TRBJ2-2	TRBV11-3	TGTGCCAGCAGCTCGAGGGACGGCACCGGGGAGCTGTTTTTT	CASSSRDGTGELFF
NA	once	TRBJ1-1	TRBV6-1	TGTGCCAGCCGAATAGGGCGGGGGCCGAACACTGAAGCTTTCTTT	CASRIGRGPNTEAFF
TRBD1	once	TRBJ1-2	TRBV5-1	TGCGCCAGCAGCTTGAATTCCGTGACAGGGGGTAGTGGCTACACCTTC	CASSLNSVTGGSGYTF
NA	NA	TRBJ2-1	TRBV7-6	TGTGCCAGCAGCTTAACGGACTACAATGAGCAGTTCTTC	CASSLTDYNEQFF
TRBD2	NA	TRBJ2-3	TRBV5-1	TGCGCCAGCAGCTGGGTTAGCGGGGGGGCGCCAGATACGCAGTATTTT	CASSWVSGGAPDTQYF
TRBD1	NA	TRBJ2-3	TRBV7-8	TGTGCCAGCAGCCGTATCCAACTTCCGGGACAGGCACGTTTTCCAGATACGCAGTATTTT	CASSRIQLPGQARFPDTQYF
NA	NA	TRBJ1-6	TRBV7-6	TGTGCCAGCAGTATAGACAGGATTTCACCCCTCCACTTT	CASSIDRISPLHF
NA	few	TRBJ1-1	TRBV19	TGTGCCAGTAGTACAGGGGTCCGCACTGAAGCTTTCTTT	CASSTGVRTEAFF
NA	NA	TRBJ1-2	TRBV10-3	TGTGCCAGCAGGGAATTCGTCTATGGCTACACCTTC	CASREFVYGYTF
TRBD1	NA	TRBJ1-6	TRBV27	TGTGCCAGCAGTTTATCCCGACAGGGGATAGATTCACCCCTCCACTTT	CASSLSRQGIDSPLHF
NA	NA	TRBJ1-2	TRBV5-8	TGTGCCGTCAAACCCGGTGAGGGACCCTATGGCTACACCTTC	CAVKPGEGPYGYTF
NA	NA	TRBJ1-3	TRBV7-2	TGTGCCAGCAGCCCTCAGGTCTCCGGGGCAGGAAACACCATATATTTT	CASSPQVSGAGNTIYF
TRBD1	NA	TRBJ1-1	TRBV2	TGTGCCAGAAGACCGGGACAGGGGGGCACTGAAGCTTTCTTT	CARRPGQGGTEAFF
NA	NA	TRBJ1-2	TRBV11-2	TGTGCCAGCAGCGGCCGTGGGCTGAGGCATGGCTACACCTTC	CASSGRGLRHGYTF
NA	NA	TRBJ2-3	TRBV7-9	TGTGCCAGCACCCAACGACCAGATACGCAGTATTTT	CASTQRPDTQYF
NA	NA	TRBJ1-2	TRBV27	TGTGCCAGCAGTTTATCGGTGGGGGGAGGCTACACCTTC	CASSLSVGGGYTF
TRBD2	NA	TRBJ2-1	TRBV7-9	TGTGCCAGCAGCCCCGGGACTAGCCTGAACTACAATGAGCAGTTCTTC	CASSPGTSLNYNEQFF
TRBD1	NA	TRBJ1-2	TRBV6-1	TGTGCCAGCAGGATGGACAGGGGGCATGGCTACACCTTC	CASRMDRGHGYTF
NA	NA	TRBJ1-5	TRBV19	TGTGCCAGTAGTATGATTAATCAGCCCCAGCATTTT	CASSMINQPQHF
TRBD2	NA	TRBJ2-3	TRBV10-2	TGCGCCAGCAGTGAAGGGACTAAAAGCACAGATACGCAGTATTTT	CASSEGTKSTDTQYF
TRBD1	few	TRBJ1-2	TRBV6-1	TGTGCCAGCAGTGGGACAGGGGACTATGGCTACACCTTC	CASSGTGDYGYTF
NA	NA	TRBJ1-3	TRBV6-1	TGTGCCAGCAGTGTCTCCGCTGTTAGCTCTGGAAACACCATATATTTT	CASSVSAVSSGNTIYF